Presented here are 12 T cell receptor beta chains from one specimen sequenced in a study of control samples from healthy donors and cancer patients. Produced via immunoSEQ multiplex PCR; TCRdb's table is partial and in-frame only. The repertoire holds about 150,000 clones, 85% to 90% seen once, with 1.5% to 2% in the top ten. Sequenced material: blood. These receptor sequences come from a man aged 18 to 29 in good health.

The chain recombines TRBV30 with TRBJ2-7; 8 bases align to TRBD2. The CDR3 sequence is 16 residues long. V shed 1 base and J 1 base; nucleotides not matched to a gene: 9. Germline V lookup: CDR1 GTSNPN, CDR2 SVGIG (reference sequence). The CDR3 DNA reads TGTGCCTGGAGTGGAGGAGCGGGGGTCTCATCCTACGAGCAGTACTTC. This codes for CAWSGGAGVSSYEQYF.

The V call is TRBV28, the J call TRBJ2-1; D is possibly TRBD1 or TRBD2 (5 bases each). CDR1 and CDR2 (germline): MDHEN, SYDVKM. This CDR3 contains 16 residues. V was pared by 3 bases and J by 0 bases, with 12 bases between. CDR3 loop: CASSFRGESSYNEQFF. The CDR3 bases are TGTGCCAGCAGTTTTAGAGGGGAAAGCTCCTACAATGAGCAGTTCTTC.

This clone was observed once. The rearrangement uses TRBV15 and TRBJ2-5; maybe TRBD1 (6 bases). Germline V gene lookup returns CDR1 LNHNV and CDR2 YYDKDF (reference sequence). V lost 0 bases to trimming and J lost 5 bases, with 10 bases between them. The CDR3 consists of 14 residues. CDR3 bases: TGTGCCACCAGCAGAGATCTGAGGGGGGAGACCCAGTACTTC. Residues: CATSRDLRGETQYF.

V gene TRBV28 combines with J gene TRBJ1-5; 7 bases are a match to TRBD1. The CDR3 loop spans 14 amino acids. J gave up 5 bases and V 5 bases, and 6 bases lay outside the gene matches. Germline V CDR1 and CDR2: MDHEN, SYDVKM. DNA of the CDR3: TGTGCCAGCAGTACTGGACAGGCTTATCAGCCCCAGCATTTT. Protein: CASSTGQAYQPQHF.

This clone occurred once. The CDR3 does not end in the conserved phenylalanine or tryptophan, so this is likely a read error. The DNA is omitted, as the CDR3 cannot be located on it reliably, and the CDR3 follows TCRdb's listing. The chain uses TRBV6-2 or TRBV6-3 and TRBJ1-2; the table assigns TRBD1, which was not confirmed against the DNA. The CDR3 is 14 amino acids in total, end residues counted. In germline, CDR1 is MNHEY, CDR2 SVGEGT. CDR3 sequence: CASSYGAMDQGTLL.

With regard to this clone: This same CDR3 is encoded by further DNA sequences in the sample. This chain connects TRBV4-3 to TRBJ1-4, with a possible D match to TRBD1 (6 bases). Per the germline V gene, CDR1 is LGHNA and CDR2 is YSLEER. Trimming pared 0 bases from V and 3 bases from J, leaving 8 bases between. The CDR3 has 15 amino acids. This CDR3 reads CASSQDSGANEKLFF. In DNA, the CDR3 is TGCGCCAGCAGCCAAGACTCAGGGGCTAATGAAAAACTGTTTTTT.

The CDR3 loop is CASSGLAGRFEQFF. Written as DNA, the CDR3 is TGTGCCAGCAGTGGACTAGCGGGGAGGTTTGAGCAGTTCTTC. This rearrangement joins TRBV3-1 (or the pseudogene TRBV3-2) to TRBJ2-1; TRBD2 aligns across 12 bases. V shed 6 bases and J 9 bases; nucleotides not matched to a gene: 6. The germline gives CDR1 LGHDT, CDR2 YNNKEL (reference sequence). The CDR3 spans 14 residues.

The chain employs TRBV4-1 and TRBJ2-1; 10 bases line up with TRBD1. Germline-derived CDR1 and CDR2 are MGHRA and YSYEKL. Germline trimming cut 0 bases from V and 9 bases from J; bases unmatched to any gene: 14. This CDR3 has 18 amino acids. The CDR3 spells CASSQDYRDRGLDVEQFF. CDR3 DNA: TGCGCCAGCAGCCAAGATTACCGGGACAGGGGCCTTGACGTTGAGCAGTTCTTC.

The chain has TRBV28 and TRBJ2-4; D possibly corresponds to TRBD2 (5 bases). Trimming took off 10 bases at V and 2 bases at J, with 15 bases between the two ends. This CDR3 comprises 14 residues. CDR1 and CDR2 from the germline V gene are MDHEN and SYDVKM. The CDR3 protein is CATFYRGSKNIQYF. In DNA, the CDR3 is TGTGCCACTTTCTATCGGGGTTCCAAAAACATTCAGTACTTC.

The chain couples TRBV6-5 to TRBJ1-5; TRBD1 matches 9 bases. V lost 5 bases, J lost 0 bases, and 2 bases stayed unmatched. CDR3 size: 15 residues. The germline gives CDR1 MNHEY, CDR2 SVGAGI. CDR3 coding DNA: TGTGCCAGCAGTCGGACAGGGGTTAGCAATCAGCCCCAGCATTTT. Its translation is CASSRTGVSNQPQHF.

The chain uses TRBV6-1 and TRBJ2-7; D possibly corresponds to TRBD2 (5 bases). This CDR3 comprises 16 residues. Trimming took 0 bases from V and 0 from J, leaving 12 bases between them. CDR1 is MNHNS, CDR2 SASEGT, per germline. The CDR3 bases are TGTGCCAGCAGTGAAGCGGTAGGGAGAAGCTCCTACGAGCAGTACTTC. This encodes CASSEAVGRSSYEQYF.

The chain recombines TRBV25-1 with TRBJ1-6, with D uncertain. This CDR3 spans 13 amino acids. The germline CDR1 and CDR2 sequences are MGHDK and SYGVNS. The V end was cut by 4 bases, the J end by 8 bases, with 9 bases between. CDR3 DNA sequence: TGTGCCAGCAGTGGGGCAGCTGATTCACCCCTCCACTTT. Translating gives CASSGAADSPLHF.